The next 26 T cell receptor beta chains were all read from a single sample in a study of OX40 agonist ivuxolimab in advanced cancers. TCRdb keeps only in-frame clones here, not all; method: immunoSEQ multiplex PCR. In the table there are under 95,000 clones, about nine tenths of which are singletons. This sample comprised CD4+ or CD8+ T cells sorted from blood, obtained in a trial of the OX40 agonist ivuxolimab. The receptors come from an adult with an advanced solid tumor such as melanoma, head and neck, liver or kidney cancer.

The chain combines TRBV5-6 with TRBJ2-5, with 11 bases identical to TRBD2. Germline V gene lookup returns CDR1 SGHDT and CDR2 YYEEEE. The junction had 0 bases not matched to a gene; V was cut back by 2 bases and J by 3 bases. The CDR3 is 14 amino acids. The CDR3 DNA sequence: TGTGCCAGCAGCTTTAGCGGGAGGGAAGAGACCCAGTACTTC. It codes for CASSFSGREETQYF.

The CDR3 nucleotides read TGTGCCACCAGCAGAGATGAAGGGCTTCAGTACTTC. Its protein product is CATSRDEGLQYF. The rearrangement joins TRBV15 to TRBJ2-4; no clear D. This CDR3 region has 12 residues. Germline assignment: CDR1 LNHNV and CDR2 YYDKDF (reference sequence). The V end was cut by 0 bases, the J end by 11 bases, with 8 bases between.

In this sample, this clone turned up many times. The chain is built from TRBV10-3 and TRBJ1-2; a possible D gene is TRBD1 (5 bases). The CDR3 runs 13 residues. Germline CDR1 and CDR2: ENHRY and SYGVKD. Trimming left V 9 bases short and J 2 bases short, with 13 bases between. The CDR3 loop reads CAIGGTRNYGYTF. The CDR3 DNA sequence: TGTGCCATTGGTGGGACTCGGAACTATGGCTACACCTTC.

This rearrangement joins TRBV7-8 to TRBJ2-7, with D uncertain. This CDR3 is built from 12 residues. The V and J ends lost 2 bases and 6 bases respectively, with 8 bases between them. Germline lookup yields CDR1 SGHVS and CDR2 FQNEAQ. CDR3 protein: CASSLSGSEQYF. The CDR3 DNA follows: TGTGCCAGCAGCTTAAGTGGAAGCGAGCAGTACTTC.

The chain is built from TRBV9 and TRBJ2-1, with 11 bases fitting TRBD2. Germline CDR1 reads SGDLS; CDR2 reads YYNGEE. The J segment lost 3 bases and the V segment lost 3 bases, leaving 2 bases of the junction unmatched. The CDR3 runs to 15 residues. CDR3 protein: CASSGGLAVYNEQFF. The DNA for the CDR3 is TGTGCCAGCAGCGGGGGACTAGCGGTCTACAATGAGCAGTTCTTC.

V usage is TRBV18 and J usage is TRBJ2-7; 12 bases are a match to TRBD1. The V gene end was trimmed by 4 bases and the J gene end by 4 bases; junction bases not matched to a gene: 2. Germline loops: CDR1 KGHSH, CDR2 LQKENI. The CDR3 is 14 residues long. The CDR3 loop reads CASSRDRGLYEQYF. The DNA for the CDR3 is TGTGCCAGCTCACGGGACAGGGGGCTTTACGAGCAGTACTTC.

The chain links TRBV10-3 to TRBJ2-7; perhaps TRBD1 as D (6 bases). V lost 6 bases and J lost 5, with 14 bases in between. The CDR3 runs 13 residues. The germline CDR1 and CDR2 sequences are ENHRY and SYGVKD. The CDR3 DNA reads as TGTGCCATCAGGACAGGTCCACCGGACGAGCAGTACTTC. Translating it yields CAIRTGPPDEQYF.

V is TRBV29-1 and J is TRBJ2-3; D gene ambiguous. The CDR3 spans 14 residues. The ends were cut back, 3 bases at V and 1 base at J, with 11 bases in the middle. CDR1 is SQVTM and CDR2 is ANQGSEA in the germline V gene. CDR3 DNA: TGCAGCGTTGATAAGACAAGGGGCACAGATACGCAGTATTTT. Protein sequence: CSVDKTRGTDTQYF.

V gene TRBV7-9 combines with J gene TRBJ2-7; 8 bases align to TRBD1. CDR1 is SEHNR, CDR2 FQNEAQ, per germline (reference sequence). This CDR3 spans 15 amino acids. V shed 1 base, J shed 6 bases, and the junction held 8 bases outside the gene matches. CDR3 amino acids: CASSLVGQGVGEQYF. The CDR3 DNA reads TGTGCCAGCAGCTTAGTAGGACAGGGCGTTGGCGAGCAGTACTTC.

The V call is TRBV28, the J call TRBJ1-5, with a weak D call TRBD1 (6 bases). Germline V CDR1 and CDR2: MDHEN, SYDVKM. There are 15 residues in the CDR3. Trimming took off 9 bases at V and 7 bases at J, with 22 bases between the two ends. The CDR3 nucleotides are TGTGCCAGTACCTCATCTGGGGGCGCGTCCCAGCCCCAGCATTTT. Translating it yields CASTSSGGASQPQHF. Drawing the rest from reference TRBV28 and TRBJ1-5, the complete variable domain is DVKVTQSSRYLVKRTGEKVFLECVQDMDHENMFWYRQDPGLGLRLIYFSYDVKMKEKGDIPEGYSVSREKKERFSLILESASTNQTSMYLCASTSSGGASQPQHFGDGTRLSIL.

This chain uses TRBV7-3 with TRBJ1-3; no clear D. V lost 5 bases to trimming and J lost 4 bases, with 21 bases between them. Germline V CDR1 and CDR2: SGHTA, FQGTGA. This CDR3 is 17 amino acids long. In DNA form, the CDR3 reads TGTGCCAGCAGCCTCTCCCCCCCCGGACCCTTCGGAAACACCATATATTTT. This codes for CASSLSPPGPFGNTIYF.

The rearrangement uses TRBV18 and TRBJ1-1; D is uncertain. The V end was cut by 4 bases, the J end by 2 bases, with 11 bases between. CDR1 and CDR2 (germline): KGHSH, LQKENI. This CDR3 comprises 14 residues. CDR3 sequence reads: CASSQELVNTEAFF. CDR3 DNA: TGTGCCAGCTCACAAGAACTGGTTAACACTGAAGCTTTCTTT.

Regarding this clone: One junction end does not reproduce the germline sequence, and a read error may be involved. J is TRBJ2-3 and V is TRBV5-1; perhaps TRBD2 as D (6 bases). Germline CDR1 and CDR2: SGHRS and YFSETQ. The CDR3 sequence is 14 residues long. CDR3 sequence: CASSEGEGTDAQYF. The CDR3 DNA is TGCGCCAGCTCGGAGGGAGAGGGCACAGATGCGCAGTATTTT.

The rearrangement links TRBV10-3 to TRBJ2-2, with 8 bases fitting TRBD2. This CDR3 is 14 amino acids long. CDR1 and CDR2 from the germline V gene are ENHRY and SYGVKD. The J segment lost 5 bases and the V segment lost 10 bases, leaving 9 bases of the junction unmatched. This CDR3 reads CATESGSGTGELFF. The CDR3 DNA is TGTGCCACCGAAAGCGGGAGTGGGACCGGGGAGCTGTTTTTT.

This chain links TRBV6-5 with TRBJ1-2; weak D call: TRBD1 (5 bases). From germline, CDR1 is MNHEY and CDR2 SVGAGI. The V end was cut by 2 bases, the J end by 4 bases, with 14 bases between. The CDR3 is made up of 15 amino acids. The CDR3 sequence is CASSYARGVAYGYTF. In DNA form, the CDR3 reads TGTGCCAGCAGTTACGCGCGGGGGGTAGCCTATGGCTACACCTTC.

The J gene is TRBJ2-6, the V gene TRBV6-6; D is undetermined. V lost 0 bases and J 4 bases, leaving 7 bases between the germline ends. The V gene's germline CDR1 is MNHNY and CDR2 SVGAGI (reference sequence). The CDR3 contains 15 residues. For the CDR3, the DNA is TGTGCCAGCAGTTACTCAACTTCCGGGGCCAACGTCCTGACTTTC. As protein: CASSYSTSGANVLTF.

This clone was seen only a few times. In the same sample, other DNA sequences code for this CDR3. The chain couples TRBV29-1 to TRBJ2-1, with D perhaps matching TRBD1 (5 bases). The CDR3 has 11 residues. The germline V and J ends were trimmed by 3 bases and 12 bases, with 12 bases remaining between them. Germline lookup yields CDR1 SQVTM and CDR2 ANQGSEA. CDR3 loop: CSVDRGPGQFF. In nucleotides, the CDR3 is TGCAGCGTTGATAGGGGCCCAGGGCAGTTCTTC.

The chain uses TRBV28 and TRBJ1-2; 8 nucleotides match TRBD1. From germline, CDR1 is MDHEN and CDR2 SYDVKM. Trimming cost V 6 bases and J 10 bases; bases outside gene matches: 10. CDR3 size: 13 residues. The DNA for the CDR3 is TGTGCCAGCAGCCCTGGACAGGGAATCGCCTACACCTTC. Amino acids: CASSPGQGIAYTF.

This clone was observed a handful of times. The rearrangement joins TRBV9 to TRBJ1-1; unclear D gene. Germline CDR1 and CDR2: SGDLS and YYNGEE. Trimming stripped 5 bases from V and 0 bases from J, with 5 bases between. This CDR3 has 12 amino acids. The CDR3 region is CASRPMNTEAFF. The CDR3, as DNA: TGTGCCAGCAGACCTATGAACACTGAAGCTTTCTTT.

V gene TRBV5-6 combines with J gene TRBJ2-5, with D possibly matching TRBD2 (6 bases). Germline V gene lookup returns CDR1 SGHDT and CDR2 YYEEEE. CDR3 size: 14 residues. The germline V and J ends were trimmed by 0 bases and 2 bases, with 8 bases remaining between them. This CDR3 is CASSLVADQETQYF. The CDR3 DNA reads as TGTGCCAGCAGCTTGGTAGCGGATCAAGAGACCCAGTACTTC.

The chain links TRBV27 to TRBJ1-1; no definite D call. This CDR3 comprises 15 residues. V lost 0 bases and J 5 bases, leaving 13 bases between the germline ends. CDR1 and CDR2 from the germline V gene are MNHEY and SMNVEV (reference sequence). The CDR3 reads CASSLSGLGWTEAFF. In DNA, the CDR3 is TGTGCCAGCAGTTTATCGGGTCTCGGGTGGACTGAAGCTTTCTTT.

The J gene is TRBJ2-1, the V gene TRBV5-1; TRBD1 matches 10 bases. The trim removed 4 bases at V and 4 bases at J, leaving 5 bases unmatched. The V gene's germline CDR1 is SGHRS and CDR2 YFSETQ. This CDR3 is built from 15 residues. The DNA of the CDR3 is TGCGCCAGCAGCCGGGGACAGGGGATATACAATGAGCAGTTCTTC. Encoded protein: CASSRGQGIYNEQFF.

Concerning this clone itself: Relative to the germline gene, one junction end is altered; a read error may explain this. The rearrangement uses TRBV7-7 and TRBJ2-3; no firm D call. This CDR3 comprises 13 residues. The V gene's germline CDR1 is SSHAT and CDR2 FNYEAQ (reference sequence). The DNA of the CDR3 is TGTGCTAGCAGCTTAGGATTAACGGATACGCAGTATTTT. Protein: CASSLGLTDTQYF. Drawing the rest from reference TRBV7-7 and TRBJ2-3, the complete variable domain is GAGVSQSPRYKVTKRGQDVTLRCDPISSHATLYWYQQALGQGPEFLTYFNYEAQPDKSGLPSDRFSAERPEGSISTLTIQRTEQRDSAMYRCASSLGLTDTQYFGPGTRLTVL.

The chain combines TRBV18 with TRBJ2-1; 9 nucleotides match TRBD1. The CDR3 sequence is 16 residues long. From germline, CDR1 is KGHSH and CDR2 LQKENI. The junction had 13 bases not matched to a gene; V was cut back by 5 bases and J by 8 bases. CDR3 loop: CASSSSQGARIDEQFF. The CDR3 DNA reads TGTGCCAGCTCATCGTCACAGGGGGCGCGAATAGATGAGCAGTTCTTC.

In DNA form, the CDR3 reads TGCGCCAGCAGCGCGGGACAGGGGGTAGACGGGCCCCAGCATTTT. Amino acids: CASSAGQGVDGPQHF. The genes are TRBV5-1 and TRBJ1-5; 11 bases agree with TRBD1. Germline CDR1 reads SGHRS; CDR2 reads YFSETQ. The CDR3 sequence is 15 residues long. V was pared by 4 bases and J by 9 bases, with 9 bases of the junction left unmatched.

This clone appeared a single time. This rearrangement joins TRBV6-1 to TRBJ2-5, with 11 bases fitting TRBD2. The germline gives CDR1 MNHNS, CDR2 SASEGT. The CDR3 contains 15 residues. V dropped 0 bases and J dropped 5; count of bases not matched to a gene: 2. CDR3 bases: TGTGCCAGCAGTGAAGCGCGGACTAGCGGGGAGACCCAGTACTTC. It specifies CASSEARTSGETQYF.